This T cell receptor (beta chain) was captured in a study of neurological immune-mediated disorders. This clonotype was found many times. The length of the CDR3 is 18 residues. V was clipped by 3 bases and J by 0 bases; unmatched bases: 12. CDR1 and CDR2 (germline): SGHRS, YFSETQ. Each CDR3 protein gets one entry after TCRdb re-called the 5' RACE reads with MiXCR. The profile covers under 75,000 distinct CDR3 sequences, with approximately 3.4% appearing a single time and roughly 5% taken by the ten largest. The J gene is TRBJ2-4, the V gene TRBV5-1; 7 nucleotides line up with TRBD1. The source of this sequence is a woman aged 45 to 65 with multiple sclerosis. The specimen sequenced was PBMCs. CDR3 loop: CASSSGGDTGVAKNIQYF. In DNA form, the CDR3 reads TGCGCCAGCAGCTCTGGTGGGGACACAGGGGTAGCCAAAAACATTCAGTACTTC.